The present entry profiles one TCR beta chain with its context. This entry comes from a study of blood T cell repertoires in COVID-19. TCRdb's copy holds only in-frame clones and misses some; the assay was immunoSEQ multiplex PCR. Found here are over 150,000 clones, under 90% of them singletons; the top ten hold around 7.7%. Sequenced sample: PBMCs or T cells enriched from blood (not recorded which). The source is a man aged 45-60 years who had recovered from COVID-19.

In DNA, the CDR3 is TGTGCCATCAGCCTACAGGGGGTGTTGGGCTATGGCTACACCTTC. It is translated as CAISLQGVLGYGYTF. The chain recombines TRBV10-3 with TRBJ1-2; TRBD1 matches at 8 bases. Trimming at V came to 6 bases and at J to 4 bases, leaving 10 bases not matched to a gene. CDR3 size: 15 residues. Germline values: CDR1 ENHRY, CDR2 SYGVKD.